The T cell receptor (beta chain) described here comes from a study of blood T cell repertoires in COVID-19. Looking at the study overall: PBMCs, B-cell-depleted T cells, or T cells provided the cDNA or gDNA that made up the material.

The CDR3 totals 16 residues. J lost 1 base, V lost 6 bases, and 10 bases had no gene match. Germline lookup yields CDR1 SGDLS and CDR2 YYNGEE. Adults between roughly 18 and 100 years of age took part from 20 to 25 US areas. The study counted Cohort 3 donors as recovered given two negative PCRs, clearance, or symptom resolution. As handled by the study authors: For nucleated cells, counts were estimated from reference gene primer amplification. This table comes from immunoSEQ multiplex PCR, and its TCRdb copy is limited to in-frame clones, with some not included. Clone size and V and J calls were adopted from that table, with D and trimming inferred from the DNA. The sample lists 250,000 to 350,000 clones, about 87% occurring once.

Input material: PBMCs or T cells enriched from blood (not recorded which). This TCR was sampled from a woman younger than 35 who had recovered from COVID-19. This chain uses TRBV9 with TRBJ1-2; 9 bases agree with TRBD1. Here the CDR3 reads CASITTGGPDNYGYTF. The CDR3 coding sequence is TGTGCCAGCATTACTACAGGGGGCCCTGATAACTATGGCTACACCTTC.